The clone carrying this T cell receptor (beta chain) has just a few counts. The antigen remains unidentified. This CDR3 spans 13 amino acids. CDR1 LNHDA and CDR2 SQIVND come from the germline V gene (reference sequence). Trimming at V came to 7 bases and at J to 6 bases, leaving 5 bases not matched to a gene. Using 10%, 30% or 50% RNA, naive CD8 libraries were derived from about 20,000 to 1,000,000 sorted cells. This sample is part of a study of molecular identifiers for immune sequencing clone quantification. Study-wide background: Replicates split RNA from roughly 21,000 or 96,000 naive CD8 cells five ways, and the researchers sequenced four portions.

General observations from the study: Among about a million naive cells, as was reported, spiked Jurkat TCR RNA from one cell was detectable. Clonotypes topping 20 RNA copies carried over 98% of effector molecules but under 1% of naive ones.

TCRdb called the PCR reads again in MiXCR, with one record for every CDR3 protein. The data show about 640,000 distinct CDR3 sequences, with just under 20% seen just once and under 0.95% held by the top ten. V and J are TRBV19 and TRBJ2-3; 9 bases are shared with TRBD2. The material sequenced was naive CD8+ T cells from blood, with Jurkat cell RNA spiked in. As for subset: FACS-sorted CD8+CD4-CCR7+CD45RA+ naive T cells. This TCR was recovered from a human donor in good health. Some libraries in this study had Jurkat cell RNA spiked in. The CDR3 DNA reads TGTGCCAGTACGGCGGGAGGGTCCGATACGCAGTATTTT. Protein product: CASTAGGSDTQYF.